This TCR beta chain emerged from a study of blood T cells in healthy people across ages. Study background: Capturing about one barcoded beta molecule per two T cells was achieved by template switching.

PCR was performed a second time for about 7 to 11 cycles using a sample-barcoded 5' primer and a J-beta primer mix. TCRdb used MiXCR to reprocess the 5' RACE reads, holding one entry per CDR3 protein. Of hundreds of thousands of distinct CDR3 sequences listed, roughly 21% are singletons. This clonotype was detected only a few times. The receptor's source is a man aged 65 to 79 in good health. The sequenced material came from blood.

The CDR3 DNA follows: TGTGCCAGCAGTGAAGCGCTCACTAACTATGGCTACACCTTC. Its translation is CASSEALTNYGYTF. The J gene is TRBJ1-2, the V gene TRBV2; D gene ambiguous. CDR1 is SNHLY and CDR2 is FYNNEI in the germline V gene. V was shortened by 0 bases and J by 0 bases, with 5 bases between the two germline ends. CDR3 length equals 14 residues.